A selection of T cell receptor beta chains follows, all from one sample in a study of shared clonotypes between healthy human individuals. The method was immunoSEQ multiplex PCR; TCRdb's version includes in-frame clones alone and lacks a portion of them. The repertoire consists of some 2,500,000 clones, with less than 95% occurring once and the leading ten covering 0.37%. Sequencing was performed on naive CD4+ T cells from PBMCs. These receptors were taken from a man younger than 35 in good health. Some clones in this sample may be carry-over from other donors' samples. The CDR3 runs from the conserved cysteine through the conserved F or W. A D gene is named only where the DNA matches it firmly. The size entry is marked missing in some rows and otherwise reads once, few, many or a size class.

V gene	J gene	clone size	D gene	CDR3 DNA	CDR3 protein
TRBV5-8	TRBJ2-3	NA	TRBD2	TGTGCCAGCAGTCACCTGGTAGCGGGAGGGCCAGATACGCAGTATTTT	CASSHLVAGGPDTQYF
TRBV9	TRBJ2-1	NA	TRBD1	TGTGCCAGCAGCGCCAGGGGGTACAATGAGCAGTTCTTC	CASSARGYNEQFF
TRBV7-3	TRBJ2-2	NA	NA	TGTGCCAGCAGCTTGGGGAGTCGAGCCACCGGGGAGCTGTTTTTT	CASSLGSRATGELFF
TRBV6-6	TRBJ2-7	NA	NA	TGTGCCAGCACCCCCGCGGGGGCCTCCTACGAGCAGTACTTC	CASTPAGASYEQYF
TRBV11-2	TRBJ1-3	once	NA	TGTGCCAGCAGCTTTCCCGGCAGGCGCTCTGGAAACACCATATATTTT	CASSFPGRRSGNTIYF
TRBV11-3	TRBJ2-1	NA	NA	TGTGCCAGCAGCTCGGGGGTCGATGAGCAGTTCTTC	CASSSGVDEQFF
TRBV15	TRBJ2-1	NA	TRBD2	TGTGCCACCAGCAGAGAGTCGGGACTAGTATATGAGCAGTTCTTC	CATSRESGLVYEQFF
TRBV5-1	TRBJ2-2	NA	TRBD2	TGCGCCAGCCAGTGGACTAGCGTCGCCACCGGGGAGCTGTTTTTT	CASQWTSVATGELFF
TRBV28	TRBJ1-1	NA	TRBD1	TGTGCCAGCAGTTTAGGCCCCGGGACAGGGGGCGGAGGGGAAGCTTTCTTT	CASSLGPGTGGGGEAFF
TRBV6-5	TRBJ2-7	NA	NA	TGTGCCAGCACCCGGGGGGCTACGTCCTACGAGCAGTACTTC	CASTRGATSYEQYF
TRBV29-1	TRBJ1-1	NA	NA	TGCAGCGTTGCTGGGACCACTGAAGCTTTCTTT	CSVAGTTEAFF
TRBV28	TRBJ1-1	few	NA	TGTGCCAGCAGCCGTCGAACAATGGGGAACACTGAAGCTTTCTTT	CASSRRTMGNTEAFF
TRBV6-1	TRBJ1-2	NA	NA	TGTGCCAGCAGCCTCCAGGGGATAGGCTATGGCTACACCTTC	CASSLQGIGYGYTF
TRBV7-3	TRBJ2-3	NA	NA	TGTGCCAGCAGCTTACTATCCCGGGAGACAGATACGCAGTATTTT	CASSLLSRETDTQYF
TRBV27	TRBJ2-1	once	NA	TGTGCCAGCAGTTTACGCCTAGCGAACTACAATGAGCAGTTCTTC	CASSLRLANYNEQFF
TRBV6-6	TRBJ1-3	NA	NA	TGTGCCAGCAGTTACGGGGCAGGGATAAGAAACACCATATATTTT	CASSYGAGIRNTIYF
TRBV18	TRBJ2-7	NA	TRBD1	TGTGCCAGCTCAGCTACGGTCGGGACAGGCAAATACGAGCAGTACTTC	CASSATVGTGKYEQYF
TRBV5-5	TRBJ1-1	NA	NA	TGTGCCAGCAGCTTGCGGGCAGGAAACACTGAAGCTTTCTTT	CASSLRAGNTEAFF
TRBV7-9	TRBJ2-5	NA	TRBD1	TGTGCCAGCAGCTTAGAGGGGGCGACAGGGGAGCAGTACTTC	CASSLEGATGEQYF
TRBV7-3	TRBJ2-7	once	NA	TGTGCCAGCAGCTCCTCTGGGACGGGAACCTACGAGCAGTACTTC	CASSSSGTGTYEQYF
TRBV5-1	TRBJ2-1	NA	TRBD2	TGCGCCAGCAGCAGAACCCCTAGCGGGAGTGACAATGAGCAGTTCTTC	CASSRTPSGSDNEQFF